A selection of T cell receptor beta chains follows, all from one sample in a study of blood T cell repertoires in COVID-19. Method: immunoSEQ multiplex PCR; TCRdb's copy keeps in-frame clones and lacks some. The sample lists some 45,000 clones; around 82% were seen once. The material sequenced was peripheral blood. These receptors were obtained from a woman older than 75 with acute or convalescent COVID-19. Both conserved end residues are part of each CDR3. D genes are given only for firm matches. Some rows have no size entry. The others give once, few or many, or a class for an expanded clone.

abundance: -; v_gene: TRBV19; j_gene: TRBJ1-1; d_gene: -; CDR3aa: CASGQHTEAFF; CDR3nt: TGTGCCAGTGGACAGCACACTGAAGCTTTCTTT
abundance: once; v_gene: TRBV7-8; j_gene: TRBJ2-6; d_gene: -; CDR3aa: CASSSGGAGANVLTF; CDR3nt: TGTGCCAGCAGTTCCGGGGGAGCCGGGGCCAACGTCCTGACTTTC
abundance: -; v_gene: TRBV29-1; j_gene: TRBJ1-1; d_gene: -; CDR3aa: CSVRGGVGTEAFF; CDR3nt: TGCAGCGTTCGGGGCGGGGTCGGCACTGAAGCTTTCTTT
abundance: -; v_gene: TRBV13; j_gene: TRBJ2-1; d_gene: -; CDR3aa: CASSPPGVYEQFF; CDR3nt: TGTGCCAGCAGCCCCCCCGGGGTCTATGAGCAGTTCTTC
abundance: -; v_gene: TRBV21-1; j_gene: TRBJ2-3; d_gene: -; CDR3aa: CASTSGGTDTQYF; CDR3nt: TGTGCCAGCACCTCGGGGGGCACAGATACGCAGTATTTT
abundance: -; v_gene: TRBV3-1/TRBV3-2; j_gene: TRBJ2-5; d_gene: -; CDR3aa: CASSPTTGGVRETQYF; CDR3nt: TGTGCCAGCAGCCCCACAACCGGAGGGGTAAGAGAGACCCAGTACTTC
abundance: -; v_gene: TRBV6-6; j_gene: TRBJ1-5; d_gene: -; CDR3aa: CASSYDGEGQPQHF; CDR3nt: TGTGCCAGCAGTTACGACGGGGAGGGGCAGCCCCAGCATTTT
abundance: few; v_gene: TRBV19; j_gene: TRBJ1-2; d_gene: TRBD1; CDR3aa: CASSTRGQGYYGYTF; CDR3nt: TGTGCCAGTAGTACTCGCGGACAGGGGTACTATGGCTACACCTTC
abundance: -; v_gene: TRBV6-4; j_gene: TRBJ1-6; d_gene: TRBD1; CDR3aa: CASSEGTVNSPLHF; CDR3nt: TGTGCCAGCAGTGAAGGGACAGTTAATTCACCCCTCCACTTT
abundance: -; v_gene: TRBV30; j_gene: TRBJ1-5; d_gene: -; CDR3aa: CAWSVSGNQPQHF; CDR3nt: TGTGCCTGGAGTGTGTCAGGAAATCAGCCCCAGCATTTT
abundance: -; v_gene: TRBV28; j_gene: TRBJ1-3; d_gene: TRBD1; CDR3aa: CASSRTGDSGNTIYF; CDR3nt: TGTGCCAGCAGTCGGACAGGCGACTCTGGAAACACCATATATTTT
abundance: few; v_gene: TRBV11-2; j_gene: TRBJ1-3; d_gene: -; CDR3aa: CASSLETGNSGNTIYF; CDR3nt: TGTGCCAGCAGCCTCGAAACAGGGAATTCTGGAAACACCATATATTTT
abundance: -; v_gene: TRBV6-5; j_gene: TRBJ1-1; d_gene: TRBD1; CDR3aa: CASRTGSMNTEAFF; CDR3nt: TGTGCCAGCCGGACAGGTAGTATGAACACTGAAGCTTTCTTT
abundance: -; v_gene: TRBV24-1; j_gene: TRBJ2-2; d_gene: -; CDR3aa: CATSARRDTGELFF; CDR3nt: TGTGCCACCAGTGCGCGCAGGGACACCGGGGAGCTGTTTTTT
abundance: -; v_gene: TRBV7-9; j_gene: TRBJ2-3; d_gene: TRBD2; CDR3aa: CASSSGLAGGGGAPDTQYF; CDR3nt: TGTGCCAGCAGCTCGGGACTAGCGGGAGGGGGCGGCGCTCCAGATACGCAGTATTTT
abundance: -; v_gene: TRBV5-4; j_gene: TRBJ2-1; d_gene: TRBD2; CDR3aa: CASSSDLAGAYNEQFF; CDR3nt: TGTGCCAGCAGCTCGGACCTAGCGGGAGCCTACAATGAGCAGTTCTTC
abundance: -; v_gene: TRBV30; j_gene: TRBJ2-2; d_gene: TRBD2; CDR3aa: CAWETRGLAGTGELFF; CDR3nt: TGTGCCTGGGAGACCCGGGGACTAGCGGGAACCGGGGAGCTGTTTTTT
abundance: -; v_gene: TRBV11-3; j_gene: TRBJ2-7; d_gene: TRBD2; CDR3aa: CASSYGTTAEQYF; CDR3nt: TGTGCCAGCAGCTATGGGACTACTGCCGAGCAGTACTTC
abundance: -; v_gene: TRBV4-1; j_gene: TRBJ2-3; d_gene: TRBD2; CDR3aa: CASSLGLAPDTQYF; CDR3nt: TGCGCCAGCAGCCTCGGACTAGCCCCAGATACGCAGTATTTT
abundance: -; v_gene: TRBV19; j_gene: TRBJ2-2; d_gene: -; CDR3aa: CASSIPAGELFF; CDR3nt: TGTGCCAGTAGTATACCGGCCGGGGAGCTGTTTTTT